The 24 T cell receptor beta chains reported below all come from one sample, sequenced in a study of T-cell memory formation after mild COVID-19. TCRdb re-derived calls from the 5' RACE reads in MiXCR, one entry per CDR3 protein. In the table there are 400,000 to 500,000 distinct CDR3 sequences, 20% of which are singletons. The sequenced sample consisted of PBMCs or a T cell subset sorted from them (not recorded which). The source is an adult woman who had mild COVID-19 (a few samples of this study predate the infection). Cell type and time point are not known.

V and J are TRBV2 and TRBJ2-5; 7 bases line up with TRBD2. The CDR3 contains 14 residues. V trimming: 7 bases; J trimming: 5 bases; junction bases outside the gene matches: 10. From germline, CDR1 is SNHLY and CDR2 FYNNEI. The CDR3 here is CASTPGLRGETQYF. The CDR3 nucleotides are TGTGCCAGCACCCCGGGACTGCGGGGGGAGACCCAGTACTTC.

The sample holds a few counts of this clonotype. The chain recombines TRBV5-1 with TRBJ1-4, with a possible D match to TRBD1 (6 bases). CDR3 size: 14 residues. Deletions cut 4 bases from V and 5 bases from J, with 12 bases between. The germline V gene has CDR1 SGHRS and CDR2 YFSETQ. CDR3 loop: CASSLGQLNEKLFF. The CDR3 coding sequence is TGCGCCAGCAGCCTAGGACAGTTAAATGAAAAACTGTTTTTT.

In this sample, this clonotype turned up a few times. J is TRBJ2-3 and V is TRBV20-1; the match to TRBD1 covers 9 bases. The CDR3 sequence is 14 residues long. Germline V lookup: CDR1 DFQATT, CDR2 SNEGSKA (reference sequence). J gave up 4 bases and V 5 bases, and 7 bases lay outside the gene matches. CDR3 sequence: CSAPPGTGSDTQYF. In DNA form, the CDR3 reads TGCAGTGCTCCCCCAGGGACAGGGTCAGATACGCAGTATTTT.

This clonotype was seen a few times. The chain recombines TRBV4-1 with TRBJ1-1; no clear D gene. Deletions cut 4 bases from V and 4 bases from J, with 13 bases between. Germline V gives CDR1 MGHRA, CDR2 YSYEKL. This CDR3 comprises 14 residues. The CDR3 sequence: CASSPPLKSTEAFF. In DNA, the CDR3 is TGCGCCAGCAGCCCCCCCCTGAAAAGCACTGAAGCTTTCTTT.

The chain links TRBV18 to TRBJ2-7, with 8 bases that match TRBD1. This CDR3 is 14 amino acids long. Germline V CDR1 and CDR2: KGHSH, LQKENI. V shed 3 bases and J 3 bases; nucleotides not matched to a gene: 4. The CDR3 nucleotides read TGTGCCAGCTCACCCCAAGGACAGGGCTACGAGCAGTACTTC. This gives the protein CASSPQGQGYEQYF.

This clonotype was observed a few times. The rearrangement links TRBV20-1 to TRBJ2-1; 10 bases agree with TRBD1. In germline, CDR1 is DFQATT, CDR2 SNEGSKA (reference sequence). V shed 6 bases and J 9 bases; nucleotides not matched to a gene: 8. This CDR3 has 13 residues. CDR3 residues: CSAAGQGRGEQFF. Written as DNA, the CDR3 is TGCAGTGCCGCGGGACAGGGGCGGGGTGAGCAGTTCTTC.

DNA of the CDR3: TGTGCCAGCACTAGCGGGAGTCTCTACAATGAGCAGTTCTTC. Translated, it gives CASTSGSLYNEQFF. The chain recombines TRBV6-2 or TRBV6-3 with TRBJ2-1; TRBD2 aligns across 10 bases. V was pared by 7 bases and J by 3 bases, with 3 bases of the junction left unmatched. CDR1 and CDR2 (germline): MNHEY, SVGEGT. The CDR3 is made up of 14 amino acids.

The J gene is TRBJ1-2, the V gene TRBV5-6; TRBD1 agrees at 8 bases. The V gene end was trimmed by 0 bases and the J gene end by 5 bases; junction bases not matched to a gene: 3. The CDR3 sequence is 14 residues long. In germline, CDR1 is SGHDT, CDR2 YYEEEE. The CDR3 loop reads CASSLVQGAYGYTF. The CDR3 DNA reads TGTGCCAGCAGCTTGGTCCAGGGGGCATATGGCTACACCTTC.

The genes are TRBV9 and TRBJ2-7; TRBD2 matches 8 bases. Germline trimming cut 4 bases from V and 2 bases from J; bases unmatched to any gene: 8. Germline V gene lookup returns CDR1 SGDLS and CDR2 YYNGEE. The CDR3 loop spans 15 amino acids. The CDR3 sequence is CASSPRAGVAYEQYF. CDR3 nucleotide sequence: TGTGCCAGCAGCCCGAGAGCGGGAGTGGCCTACGAGCAGTACTTC.

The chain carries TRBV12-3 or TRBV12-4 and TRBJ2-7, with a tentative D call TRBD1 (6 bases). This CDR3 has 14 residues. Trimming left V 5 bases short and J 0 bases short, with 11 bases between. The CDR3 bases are TGTGCCAGCAGTGACAGGTCGAGCTCCTACGAGCAGTACTTC. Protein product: CASSDRSSSYEQYF.

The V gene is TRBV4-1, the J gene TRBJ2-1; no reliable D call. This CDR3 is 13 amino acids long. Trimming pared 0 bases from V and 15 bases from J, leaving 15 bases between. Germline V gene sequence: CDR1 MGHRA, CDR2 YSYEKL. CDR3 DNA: TGCGCCAGCAGCCAAGATCTGCCAGAAGGCGCGTTCTTC. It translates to CASSQDLPEGAFF.

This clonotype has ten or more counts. The CDR3 reads CASSSGTGYYEQYF. The CDR3 nucleotides are TGTGCCAGCAGTTCCGGGACAGGGTACTACGAGCAGTACTTC. The rearrangement joins TRBV6-5 to TRBJ2-7; TRBD1 matches at 9 bases. This CDR3 contains 14 residues. The junction had 4 bases not matched to a gene; V was cut back by 4 bases and J by 3 bases. Germline CDR1 and CDR2: MNHEY and SVGAGI.

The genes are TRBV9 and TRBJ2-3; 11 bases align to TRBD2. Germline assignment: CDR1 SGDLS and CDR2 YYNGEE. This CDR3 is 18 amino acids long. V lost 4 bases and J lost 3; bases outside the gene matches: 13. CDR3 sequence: CASSPSGVAGGRTDTQYF. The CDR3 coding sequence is TGTGCCAGCAGCCCCTCGGGGGTAGCGGGGGGGCGGACAGATACGCAGTATTTT.

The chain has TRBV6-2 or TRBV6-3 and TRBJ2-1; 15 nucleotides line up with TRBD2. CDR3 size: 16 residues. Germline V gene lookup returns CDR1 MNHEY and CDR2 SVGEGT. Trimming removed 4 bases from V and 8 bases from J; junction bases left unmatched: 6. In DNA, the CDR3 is TGTGCCAGCAGTTTAGGACTAGCGGGAGGGAGGCATGAGCAGTTCTTC. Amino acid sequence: CASSLGLAGGRHEQFF.

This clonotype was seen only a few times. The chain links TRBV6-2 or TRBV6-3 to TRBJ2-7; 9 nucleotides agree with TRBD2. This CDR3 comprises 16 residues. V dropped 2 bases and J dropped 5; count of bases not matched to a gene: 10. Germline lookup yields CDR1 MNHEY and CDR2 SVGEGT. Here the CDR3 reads CASSYPPGGRAHEQYF. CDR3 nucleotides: TGTGCCAGCAGTTACCCACCTGGCGGGAGGGCCCACGAGCAGTACTTC.

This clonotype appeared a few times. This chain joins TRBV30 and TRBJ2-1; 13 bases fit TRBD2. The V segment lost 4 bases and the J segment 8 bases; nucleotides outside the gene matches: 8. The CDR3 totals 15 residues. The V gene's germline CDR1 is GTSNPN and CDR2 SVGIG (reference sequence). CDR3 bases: TGTGCCTGGACTATAGGACTAGCGGGAGTGGATGAGCAGTTCTTC. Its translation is CAWTIGLAGVDEQFF. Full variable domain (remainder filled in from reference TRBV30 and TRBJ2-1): SQTIHQWPATLVQPVGSPLSLECTVEGTSNPNLYWYRQAAGRGLQLLFYSVGIGQISSEVPQNLSASRPQDRQFILSSKKLLLSDSGFYLCAWTIGLAGVDEQFFGPGTRLTVL.

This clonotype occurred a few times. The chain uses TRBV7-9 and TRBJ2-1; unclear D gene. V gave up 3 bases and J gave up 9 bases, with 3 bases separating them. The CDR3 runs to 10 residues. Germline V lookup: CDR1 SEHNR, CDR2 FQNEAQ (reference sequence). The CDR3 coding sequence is TGTGCCAGCAGCTTCGGTGAGCAGTTCTTC. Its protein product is CASSFGEQFF.

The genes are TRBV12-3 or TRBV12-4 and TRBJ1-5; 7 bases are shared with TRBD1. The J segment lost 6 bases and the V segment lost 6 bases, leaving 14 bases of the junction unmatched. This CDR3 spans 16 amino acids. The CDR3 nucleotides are TGTGCCAGCAGCACCCGACCTAGGGGGCCTGGTCAGCCCCAGCATTTT. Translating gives CASSTRPRGPGQPQHF.

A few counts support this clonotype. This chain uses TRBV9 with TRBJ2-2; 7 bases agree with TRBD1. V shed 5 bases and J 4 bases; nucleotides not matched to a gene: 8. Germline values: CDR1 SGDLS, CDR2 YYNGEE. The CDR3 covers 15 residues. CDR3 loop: CASSFKGQFTGELFF. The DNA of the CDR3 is TGTGCCAGCAGTTTTAAGGGACAGTTCACCGGGGAGCTGTTTTTT. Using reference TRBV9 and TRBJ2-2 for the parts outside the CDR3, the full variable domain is DSGVTQTPKHLITATGQRVTLRCSPRSGDLSVYWYQQSLDQGLQFLIQYYNGEERAKGNILERFSAQQFPDLHSELNLSSLELGDSALYFCASSFKGQFTGELFFGEGSRLTVL.

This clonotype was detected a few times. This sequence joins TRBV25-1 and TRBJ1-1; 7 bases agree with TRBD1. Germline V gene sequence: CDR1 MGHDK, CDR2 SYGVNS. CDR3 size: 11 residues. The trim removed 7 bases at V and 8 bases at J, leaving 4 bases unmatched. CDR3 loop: CASMRTGEAFF. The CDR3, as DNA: TGTGCCAGCATGAGGACAGGCGAAGCTTTCTTT. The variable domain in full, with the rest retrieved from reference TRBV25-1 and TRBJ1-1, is EADIYQTPRYLVIGTGKKITLECSQTMGHDKMYWYQQDPGMELHLIHYSYGVNSTEKGDLSSESTVSRIRTEHFPLTLESARPSHTSQYLCASMRTGEAFFGQGTRLTVV.

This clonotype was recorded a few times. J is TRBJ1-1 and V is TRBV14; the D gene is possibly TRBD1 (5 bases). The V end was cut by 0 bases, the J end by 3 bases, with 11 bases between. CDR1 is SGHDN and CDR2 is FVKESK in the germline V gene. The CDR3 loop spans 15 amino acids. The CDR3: CASSQEWGRDTEAFF. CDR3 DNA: TGTGCCAGCAGCCAAGAGTGGGGGAGGGACACTGAAGCTTTCTTT. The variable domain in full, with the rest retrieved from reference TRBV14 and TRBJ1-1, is EAGVTQFPSHSVIEKGQTVTLRCDPISGHDNLYWYRRVMGKEIKFLLHFVKESKQDESGMPNNRFLAERTGGTYSTLKVQPAELEDSGVYFCASSQEWGRDTEAFFGQGTRLTVV.

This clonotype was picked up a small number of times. In DNA form, the CDR3 reads TGTGCCAGCAGCTACGCCGACAGTGGCTACACCTTC. It codes for CASSYADSGYTF. The chain is built from TRBV7-9 and TRBJ1-2; D is possibly TRBD1 (5 bases). The germline V gene has CDR1 SEHNR and CDR2 FQNEAQ (reference sequence). V was shortened by 4 bases and J by 7 bases, with 10 bases between the two germline ends. The CDR3 totals 12 residues.

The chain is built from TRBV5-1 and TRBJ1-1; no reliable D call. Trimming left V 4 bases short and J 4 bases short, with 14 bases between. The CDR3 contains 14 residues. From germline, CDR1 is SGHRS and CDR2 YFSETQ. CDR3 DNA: TGCGCCAGCAGCCCCGCGGGAGGGAGCACTGAAGCTTTCTTT. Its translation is CASSPAGGSTEAFF.

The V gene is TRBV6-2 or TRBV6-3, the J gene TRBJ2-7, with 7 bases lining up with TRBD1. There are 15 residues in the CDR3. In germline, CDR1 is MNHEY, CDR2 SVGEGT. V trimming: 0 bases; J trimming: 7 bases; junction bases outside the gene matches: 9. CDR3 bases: TGTGCCAGCAGTTACTCGCGTGGGACAGCGAGGGAGCAGTACTTC. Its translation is CASSYSRGTAREQYF.